This T cell receptor beta chain was retrieved from a study of control samples from healthy donors and cancer patients. With 3 bases removed from V and 8 bases from J, the gap between germline ends came to 16 bases. The CDR3 spans 13 residues. From germline, CDR1 is GTSNPN and CDR2 SVGIG (reference sequence). Clones were read by immunoSEQ multiplex PCR, and TCRdb kept only the in-frame ones, dropping some. This table has fewer than 85,000 clones, 91% appearing once. Material: blood. V is TRBV30 and J is TRBJ1-2, with D possibly TRBD1 on 6 matching bases. This TCR derives from a man aged 30 to 39 in good health. CDR3 in amino acids: CAWSPSGQHGYTF. The CDR3 bases are TGTGCCTGGAGCCCCTCTGGACAGCACGGCTACACCTTC.